Listed here are 5 T cell receptor beta chains from one sample, sequenced in a study of shared clonotypes between healthy human individuals (dated by TCRdb to about 2020). CD8 naive samples were obtained by positive selection for CCR7 among CD45RO-negative cells, yielding a CD45RA+CCR7+ population from which TemRA cells were excluded. Libraries were prepared through the immunoSEQ multiplex PCR assay. TCRdb's version of the immuneACCESS table is confined to in-frame rearrangements and falls short of the full clone set. An unresolved V gene accounts for under half of the shortfall where checked; the remainder is of unknown origin. The sample table records about 2 million clones; approximately 94% of these occur just once. Together, the top ten hold 1.1% of the sample. The source material was naive CD8+ T cells sorted from blood. What the cell subset or site label conveys for this sample: CD45RA+CCR7+. The receptors derive from a man aged 18 to 30 in good health.

This sequence joins TRBV7-9 and TRBJ2-2; 9 bases match TRBD2. The V and J ends lost 7 bases and 5 bases, in that order; junction bases with no gene match: 5. The V gene's germline CDR1 is SEHNR and CDR2 FQNEAQ (reference sequence). This CDR3 has 14 amino acids. The CDR3 bases are TGTGCCAGCACCGGACTAGCGACTACCGGGGAGCTGTTTTTT. It yields the protein CASTGLATTGELFF.

This clone was detected only once. The chain recombines TRBV23-1 with TRBJ1-2; D not resolved. TRBV23-1 has ORF status, its function being uncertain. The CDR3 spans 14 residues. V dropped 7 bases and J dropped 5 bases, with 17 bases sitting between them. CDR3 in DNA: TGCGCCAGCACCGAGATTAAACTGGGGTATGGCTACACCTTC. Protein: CASTEIKLGYGYTF.

This sequence joins TRBV2 and TRBJ1-5; D is ambiguous. Germline CDR1 reads SNHLY; CDR2 reads FYNNEI. V was trimmed by 2 bases and J by 6 bases, leaving 2 bases between them. CDR3 size: 11 residues. The CDR3 spells CASSESQPQHF. CDR3 coding DNA: TGTGCCAGCAGTGAAAGTCAGCCCCAGCATTTT.

This chain links TRBV6-1 with TRBJ2-7, with TRBD2 matching over 7 bases. The CDR3 runs to 15 residues. From germline, CDR1 is MNHNS and CDR2 SASEGT. V dropped 7 bases and J dropped 5; count of bases not matched to a gene: 14. CDR3 sequence (DNA): TGTGCCAGCAACCACGACTGGGAGGGAAAGGACGAGCAGTACTTC. It codes for CASNHDWEGKDEQYF.

The V call is TRBV13, the J call TRBJ2-7; the D is unclear. The CDR3 length is 12 residues. Trimming removed 4 bases from V and 3 bases from J, with 7 bases in between. Germline V CDR1 and CDR2: PRHDT, FYEKMQ (reference sequence). CDR3 residues: CASSSLDYEQYF. The CDR3 nucleotides read TGTGCCAGCAGCTCGTTAGACTACGAGCAGTACTTC. Drawing the rest from reference TRBV13 and TRBJ2-7, the complete variable domain is AAGVIQSPRHLIKEKRETATLKCYPIPRHDTVYWYQQGPGQDPQFLISFYEKMQSDKGSIPDRFSAQQFSDYHSELNMSSLELGDSALYFCASSSLDYEQYFGPGTRLTVT.